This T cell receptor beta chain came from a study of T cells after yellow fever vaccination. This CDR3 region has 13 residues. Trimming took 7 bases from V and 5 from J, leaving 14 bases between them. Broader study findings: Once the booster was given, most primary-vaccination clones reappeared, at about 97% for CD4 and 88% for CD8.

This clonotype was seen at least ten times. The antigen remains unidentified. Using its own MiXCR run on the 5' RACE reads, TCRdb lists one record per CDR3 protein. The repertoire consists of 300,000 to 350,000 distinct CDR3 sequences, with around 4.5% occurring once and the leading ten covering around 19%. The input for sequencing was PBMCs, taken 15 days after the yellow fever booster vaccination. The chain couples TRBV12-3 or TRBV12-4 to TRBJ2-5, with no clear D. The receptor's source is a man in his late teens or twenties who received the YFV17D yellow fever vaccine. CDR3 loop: CASMRSGRETQYF. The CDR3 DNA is TGTGCCAGCATGAGGTCTGGGCGGGAGACCCAGTACTTC.